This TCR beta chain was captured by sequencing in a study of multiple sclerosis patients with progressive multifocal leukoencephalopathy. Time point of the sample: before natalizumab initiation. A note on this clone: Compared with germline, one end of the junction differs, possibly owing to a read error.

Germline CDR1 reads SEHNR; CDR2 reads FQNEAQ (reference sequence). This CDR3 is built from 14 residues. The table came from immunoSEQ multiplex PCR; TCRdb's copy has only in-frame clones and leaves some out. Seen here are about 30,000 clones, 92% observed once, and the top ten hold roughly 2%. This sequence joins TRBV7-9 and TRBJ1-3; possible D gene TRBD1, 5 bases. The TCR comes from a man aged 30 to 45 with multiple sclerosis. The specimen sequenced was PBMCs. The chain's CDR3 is CASNLALGADTIYF. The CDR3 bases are TGTGCCAGCAACTTAGCCCTTGGGGCAGACACCATATATTTT.